The 18 T cell receptor beta chains reported below all come from one sample, sequenced in a study of control samples from healthy donors and cancer patients (dated by TCRdb to about 2020). The method was the immunoSEQ multiplex PCR assay. In its TCRdb copy, this immuneACCESS table keeps in-frame sequences only and misses some clones. Where compared with another copy, unresolved V genes explain less than half of these, and the others have no known cause. Within this sample are around 89,000 clones, with about four fifths of them counted one time only. The ten largest clones take up roughly 9.8% of the sample. The specimen sequenced was blood. All receptors derive from a woman aged 55-70 years in good health.

This clone was seen just once. The rearrangement uses TRBV27 and TRBJ2-5; D ambiguous. V shed 1 base and J shed 2 bases, with 8 bases lying between them. The CDR3 has 14 amino acids. Germline loops: CDR1 MNHEY, CDR2 SMNVEV (reference sequence). CDR3 sequence (DNA): TGTGCCAGCAGTTTATTGTGGGGTCAAGAGACCCAGTACTTC. Its protein is CASSLLWGQETQYF.

The chain has TRBV20-1 and TRBJ2-5, with 15 nucleotides matching TRBD2. This CDR3 is 16 amino acids long. The germline V gene has CDR1 DFQATT and CDR2 SNEGSKA (reference sequence). V gave up 5 bases and J gave up 5 bases; unmatched junction bases: 9. The CDR3, as DNA: TGCAGTGCTGGTGGACTAGCGGGAGGGAAGAGCGAGACCCAGTACTTC. Its translation is CSAGGLAGGKSETQYF.

The CDR3 sequence is CASTLLQANTEAFF. The DNA of the CDR3 is TGTGCCAGCACCCTCCTCCAGGCGAACACTGAAGCTTTCTTT. The V gene is TRBV28, the J gene TRBJ1-1; D is unclear. This CDR3 region has 14 residues. The V and J ends lost 7 bases and 1 base respectively, with 13 bases between them. Germline V CDR1 and CDR2: MDHEN, SYDVKM.

The chain has TRBV2 and TRBJ2-6; D remains unclear. CDR1 is SNHLY and CDR2 is FYNNEI in the germline V gene. The CDR3 contains 15 residues. Trimming removed 4 bases from V and 0 bases from J, with 7 bases in between. The CDR3 nucleotides read TGTGCCAGCAGTGCTCAAAGCTCTGGGGCCAACGTCCTGACTTTC. It is translated as CASSAQSSGANVLTF.

The chain employs TRBV19 and TRBJ2-5; 7 bases agree with TRBD2. V shed 7 bases, J shed 7 bases, and the junction held 12 bases outside the gene matches. The germline CDR1 and CDR2 sequences are LNHDA and SQIVND (reference sequence). This CDR3 has 14 residues. The CDR3: CASIMGGISGTQYF. The CDR3 bases are TGTGCCAGTATTATGGGGGGGATTAGCGGGACCCAGTACTTC.

This clone has a handful of counts. The V gene is TRBV5-6, the J gene TRBJ2-3, with TRBD2 matching 10 bases. Germline V lookup: CDR1 SGHDT, CDR2 YYEEEE. V trimming: 4 bases; J trimming: 14 bases; junction bases outside the gene matches: 10. The CDR3 has 13 residues. In DNA, the CDR3 is TGTGCCAGCAGCATGAGTCCTAGCGGGAGAAGGTATTTT. Encoded protein: CASSMSPSGRRYF.

This clone was counted ten times or more. The chain combines TRBV12-3 or TRBV12-4 with TRBJ2-7; D gene unclear. The CDR3 is 13 amino acids. V lost 6 bases and J lost 3, with 12 bases in between. CDR3 sequence: CASRPDTGYEQYF. The CDR3 coding sequence is TGTGCCAGCAGACCTGACACGGGCTACGAGCAGTACTTC.

The V and J genes are TRBV28 and TRBJ1-5, with D uncertain. V was cut by 5 bases and J by 5 bases, with 7 bases left in between. Per germline, CDR1 MDHEN and CDR2 SYDVKM. The CDR3 sequence is 12 residues long. CDR3 region: CASSTMDQPQHF. CDR3 nucleotides: TGTGCCAGCAGTACGATGGATCAGCCCCAGCATTTT.

The chain links TRBV7-2 to TRBJ2-3; D uncertain. Trimming took off 2 bases at V and 2 bases at J, with 8 bases between the two ends. The V gene's germline CDR1 is SGHTA and CDR2 FQGNSA. The CDR3 has 14 amino acids. DNA for the CDR3: TGTGCCAGCAGCTTATGGGGAAACACAGATACGCAGTATTTT. Its protein product is CASSLWGNTDTQYF.

The genes are TRBV11-2 and TRBJ1-3; TRBD1 aligns across 7 bases. CDR1 is SGHAT, CDR2 FQNNGV, per germline. The J segment lost 4 bases and the V segment lost 5 bases, leaving 5 bases of the junction unmatched. The CDR3 is 14 residues long. CDR3 loop: CASSQPGQGNTIYF. For the CDR3, the DNA is TGTGCCAGCAGCCAACCGGGACAGGGAAACACCATATATTTT.

The chain uses TRBV5-1 and TRBJ2-5; 9 bases are shared with TRBD1. There are 14 residues in the CDR3. From germline, CDR1 is SGHRS and CDR2 YFSETQ. Unmatched junction bases numbered 8, after V lost 9 bases and J lost 2 bases. CDR3 loop: CATGTGRGQETQYF. Written as DNA, the CDR3 is TGCGCCACCGGGACAGGGCGGGGGCAAGAGACCCAGTACTTC.

The chain combines TRBV5-8 with TRBJ2-1; D remains ambiguous. CDR1 SGHTS and CDR2 YDEGEE come from the germline V gene. The CDR3 sequence is 15 residues long. Trimming removed 0 bases from V and 7 bases from J, with 14 bases in between. The DNA of the CDR3 is TGTGCCAGCAGCTTGGGGACGGGCCACAAAAATGAGCAGTTCTTC. This translates into CASSLGTGHKNEQFF.

The chain uses TRBV28 and TRBJ2-7; 9 nucleotides align to TRBD1. Trimming cost V 6 bases and J 3 bases; bases outside gene matches: 6. The CDR3 totals 14 residues. Germline V gene lookup returns CDR1 MDHEN and CDR2 SYDVKM. The CDR3 region has the DNA TGTGCCAGCAGGGCCGGGGACAGGGTCTACGAGCAGTACTTC. This encodes CASRAGDRVYEQYF.

This clone was detected only a few times. The rearrangement uses TRBV6-2 or TRBV6-3 and TRBJ2-7, with D perhaps given as TRBD1 or TRBD2 (5 bases each). V gave up 5 bases and J gave up 0 bases, with 11 bases separating them. Germline V lookup: CDR1 MNHEY, CDR2 SVGEGT. This CDR3 has 14 amino acids. As DNA, the CDR3 is TGTGCCAGCAGTCCAGGGACCAGCTCCTACGAGCAGTACTTC. This encodes CASSPGTSSYEQYF.

This clone was seen a few times. CDR3 coding DNA: TGTGCCAGCAGTGCCCAGGGCGCGGGGACCACAGATACGCAGTATTTT. Translated, it gives CASSAQGAGTTDTQYF. The rearrangement uses TRBV6-4 and TRBJ2-3; tentative D call: TRBD2 (6 bases). The ends were cut back, 4 bases at V and 2 bases at J, with 16 bases in the middle. The germline V gene has CDR1 MRHNA and CDR2 SNTAGT. There are 16 residues in the CDR3.

The rearrangement links TRBV19 to TRBJ1-6, with TRBD1 as a possible D gene (5 bases). This CDR3 contains 15 residues. V gave up 3 bases and J gave up 8 bases, with 14 bases separating them. Germline CDR1 is LNHDA and CDR2 is SQIVND (reference sequence). CDR3 sequence reads: CASSIARGNYSPLHF. CDR3 nucleotides: TGTGCCAGTAGTATCGCCCGGGGGAACTATTCACCCCTCCACTTT.

The V and J genes are TRBV10-2 and TRBJ1-5, with D tentatively TRBD1 (5 bases). Between the trimmed V and J ends, which lost 6 bases and 6 bases, there was a span of 12 bases. The CDR3 is made up of 13 amino acids. The germline V gene encodes CDR1 WSHSY and CDR2 SAAADI. CDR3 residues: CASRSGMGQPQHF. For the CDR3, the DNA is TGCGCCAGCAGATCAGGGATGGGTCAGCCCCAGCATTTT.

The rearrangement links TRBV10-3 to TRBJ2-3, with 12 bases that match TRBD2. V was pared by 6 bases and J by 1 base, with 8 bases of the junction left unmatched. The CDR3 sequence is 17 residues long. Looked up from germline, CDR1 is ENHRY and CDR2 is SYGVKD. The CDR3 bases are TGTGCCATCAGACCTAGCGGGGGGGCCTCGGGCACAGATACGCAGTATTTT. It yields the protein CAIRPSGGASGTDTQYF.